Presented here are 11 T cell receptor beta chains from one specimen sequenced in a study of T-cell memory formation after mild COVID-19. Each CDR3 protein is one row after TCRdb ran MiXCR on the 5' RACE reads. The sample has 290,000 or so distinct CDR3 sequences; just under 20% are singletons. The specimen sequenced was PBMCs or a T cell subset sorted from them (not recorded which). These receptors were collected from a man aged 18-30 years who had mild COVID-19 (a few samples of this study predate the infection). Cell type and time point are not known.

V is TRBV11-2 and J is TRBJ1-1, with a tentative D call TRBD1 (6 bases). CDR1 SGHAT and CDR2 FQNNGV come from the germline V gene. CDR3 length equals 13 residues. Trimming shortened V by 5 bases and J by 6 bases, and 13 bases separated the two germline ends. CDR3 sequence reads: CASSPGGPPEAFF. The CDR3 nucleotides are TGTGCCAGCAGCCCCGGGGGGCCCCCTGAAGCTTTCTTT.

The chain joins TRBV7-8 to TRBJ2-1; D remains unclear. Per the germline V gene, CDR1 is SGHVS and CDR2 is FQNEAQ. The V end was cut by 1 base, the J end by 4 bases, with 8 bases between. This CDR3 is built from 14 residues. The CDR3 region is CASSLVGIYNEQFF. CDR3 in DNA: TGTGCCAGCAGCTTAGTGGGCATTTACAATGAGCAGTTCTTC.

The V gene is TRBV21-1, the J gene TRBJ2-5; TRBD2 was called by the table and not checked on the DNA. TRBV21-1 is noted as a pseudogene. The CDR3 is 14 residues long. The CDR3 DNA reads TGTGCCAGCAGCACCTCCCTGAGGCGTCGGGCCCAGTACTTC. Protein: CASSTSLRRRAQYF.

This clonotype was seen a few times. The chain recombines TRBV20-1 with TRBJ2-5; D is uncertain. Germline-derived CDR1 and CDR2 are DFQATT and SNEGSKA (reference sequence). V was pared by 4 bases and J by 4 bases, with 10 bases between. The CDR3 consists of 12 residues. For the CDR3, the DNA is TGCAGTGCTATGAGTGTTAGAGAGACCCAGTACTTC. It codes for CSAMSVRETQYF.

This clonotype was observed many times. This chain uses TRBV7-2 with TRBJ2-2, with D perhaps TRBD1 or TRBD2 (6 bases each). Germline lookup yields CDR1 SGHTA and CDR2 FQGNSA. The CDR3 contains 15 residues. The V end lost 4 bases, the J end lost 7 bases, and 16 bases lay between the germline ends. CDR3 amino acids: CASSSQGRINGELFF. CDR3 DNA sequence: TGTGCCAGCAGCTCGCAGGGGAGGATAAACGGGGAGCTGTTTTTT.

This clonotype was seen more than once but under ten times. The J gene is TRBJ1-5, the V gene TRBV5-6; a weak D match, TRBD1 (5 bases). V lost 4 bases to trimming and J lost 3 bases, with 11 bases between them. The length of the CDR3 is 14 residues. CDR1 and CDR2 (germline): SGHDT, YYEEEE. The DNA of the CDR3 is TGTGCCAGCAGCGTCGCGGGGCCCAATCAGCCCCAGCATTTT. This codes for CASSVAGPNQPQHF.

The chain combines TRBV12-3 or TRBV12-4 with TRBJ2-7; D unresolved. The CDR3 is 13 residues long. V was clipped by 2 bases and J by 3 bases, with 8 bases between them. CDR3 residues: CASSLSHFYEQYF. The CDR3 bases are TGTGCCAGCAGTTTAAGTCACTTCTACGAGCAGTACTTC.

The chain has TRBV5-6 and TRBJ1-2; D perhaps matches TRBD1 (6 bases). V lost 2 bases and J lost 2, with 13 bases in between. The CDR3 length is 15 residues. CDR1 is SGHDT and CDR2 is YYEEEE in the germline V gene. CDR3 bases: TGTGCCAGCAGCTTCCCGGACAGAAAGAACTATGGCTACACCTTC. This translates into CASSFPDRKNYGYTF.

The chain uses TRBV4-1 and TRBJ2-5, with 15 bases lining up with TRBD2. V lost 4 bases, J lost 3 bases, and 3 bases stayed unmatched. This CDR3 spans 16 amino acids. Per germline, CDR1 MGHRA and CDR2 YSYEKL. CDR3 in amino acids: CASSRRTSGGEETQYF. The CDR3 nucleotides read TGCGCCAGCAGCCGGCGGACTAGCGGGGGGGAAGAGACCCAGTACTTC.

This clonotype was seen at least ten times. The chain carries TRBV7-6 and TRBJ2-1; 7 nucleotides align to TRBD2. The CDR3 is 12 amino acids. Looked up from germline, CDR1 is SGHVS and CDR2 is FNYEAQ. J gave up 9 bases and V 1 base, and 0 bases lay outside the gene matches. The CDR3 reads CASSLVAGEQFF. The CDR3 DNA reads as TGTGCCAGCAGCTTAGTAGCGGGTGAGCAGTTCTTC.

The chain joins TRBV5-1 to TRBJ2-7, with 11 bases aligning to TRBD1. V shed 2 bases, J shed 5 bases, and the junction held 15 bases outside the gene matches. Germline V CDR1 and CDR2: SGHRS, YFSETQ. The CDR3 consists of 18 residues. The CDR3 is CASSFNPGTGTGGHEQYV. DNA for the CDR3: TGCGCCAGCAGCTTCAATCCAGGGACCGGGACAGGGGGACACGAGCAGTACGTC.